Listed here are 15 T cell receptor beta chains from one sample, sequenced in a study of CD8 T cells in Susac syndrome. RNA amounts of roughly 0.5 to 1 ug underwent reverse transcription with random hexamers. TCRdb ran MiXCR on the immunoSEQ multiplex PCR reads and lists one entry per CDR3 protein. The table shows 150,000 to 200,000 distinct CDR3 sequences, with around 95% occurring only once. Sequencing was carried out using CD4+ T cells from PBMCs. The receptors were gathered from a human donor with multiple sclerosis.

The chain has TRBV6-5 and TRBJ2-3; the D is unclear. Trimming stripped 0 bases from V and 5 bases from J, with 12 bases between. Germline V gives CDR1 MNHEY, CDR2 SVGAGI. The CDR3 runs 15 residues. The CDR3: CASSYSSSGRDTQYF. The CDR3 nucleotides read TGTGCCAGCAGTTACTCGAGTTCTGGCAGAGATACGCAGTATTTT.

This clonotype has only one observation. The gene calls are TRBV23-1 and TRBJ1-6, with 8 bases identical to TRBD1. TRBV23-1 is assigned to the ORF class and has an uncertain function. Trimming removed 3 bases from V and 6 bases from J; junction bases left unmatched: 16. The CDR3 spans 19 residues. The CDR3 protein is CASSHSTPTGANFNSPLHF. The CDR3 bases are TGCGCCAGCAGTCACTCGACCCCGACAGGGGCGAACTTTAATTCACCCCTCCACTTT.

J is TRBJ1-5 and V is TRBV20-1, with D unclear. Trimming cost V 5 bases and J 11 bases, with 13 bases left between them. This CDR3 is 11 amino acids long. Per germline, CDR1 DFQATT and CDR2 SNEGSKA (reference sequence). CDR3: CSAVALSSQHF. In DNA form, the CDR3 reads TGCAGTGCTGTCGCCCTTTCCTCCCAGCATTTT.

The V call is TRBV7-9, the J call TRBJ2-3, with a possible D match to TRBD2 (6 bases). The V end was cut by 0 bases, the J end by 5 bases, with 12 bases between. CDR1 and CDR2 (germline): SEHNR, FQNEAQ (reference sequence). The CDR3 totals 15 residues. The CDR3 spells CASSLAAGPRDTQYF. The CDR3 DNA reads TGTGCCAGCAGCTTAGCTGCGGGGCCCCGAGATACGCAGTATTTT.

CDR3 DNA sequence: TGTGCCAGCAGCGTACTCCAAGAGGGGAATTCACCCCTCCACTTT. Translation gives CASSVLQEGNSPLHF. The chain recombines TRBV9 with TRBJ1-6; a weak D match, TRBD1 (5 bases). The V end lost 1 base, the J end lost 7 bases, and 12 bases lay between the germline ends. The V gene's germline CDR1 is SGDLS and CDR2 YYNGEE. This CDR3 contains 15 residues.

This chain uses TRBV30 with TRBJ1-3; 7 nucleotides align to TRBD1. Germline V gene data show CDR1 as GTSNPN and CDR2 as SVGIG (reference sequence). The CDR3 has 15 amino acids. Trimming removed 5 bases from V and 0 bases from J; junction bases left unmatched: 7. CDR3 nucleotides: TGTGCCTGGCTCCAGGGGGGAAGCTCTGGAAACACCATATATTTT. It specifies CAWLQGGSSGNTIYF.

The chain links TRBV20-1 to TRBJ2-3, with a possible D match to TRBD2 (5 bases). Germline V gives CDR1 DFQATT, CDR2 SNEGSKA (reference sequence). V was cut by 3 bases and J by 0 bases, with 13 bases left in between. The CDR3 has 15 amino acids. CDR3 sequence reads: CSASWTPQSTDTQYF. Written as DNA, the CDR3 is TGCAGTGCTAGTTGGACTCCCCAAAGCACAGATACGCAGTATTTT.

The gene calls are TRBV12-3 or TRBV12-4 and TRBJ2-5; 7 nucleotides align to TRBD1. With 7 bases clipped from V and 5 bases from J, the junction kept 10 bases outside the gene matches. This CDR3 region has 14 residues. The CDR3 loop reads CASTPDRVRETQYF. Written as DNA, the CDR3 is TGTGCCAGCACCCCCGACAGGGTTCGGGAGACCCAGTACTTC.

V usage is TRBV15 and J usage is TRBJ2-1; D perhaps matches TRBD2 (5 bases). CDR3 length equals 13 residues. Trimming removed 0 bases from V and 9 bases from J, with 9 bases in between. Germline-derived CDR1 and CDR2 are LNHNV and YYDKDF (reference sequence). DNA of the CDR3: TGTGCCACCAGCAGAGATCTCGCGGGTGAGCAGTTCTTC. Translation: CATSRDLAGEQFF.

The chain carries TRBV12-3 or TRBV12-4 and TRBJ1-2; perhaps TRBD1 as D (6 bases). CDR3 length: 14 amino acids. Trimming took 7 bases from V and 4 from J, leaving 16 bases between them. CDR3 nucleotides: TGTGCCAGCATCCCGACAGGTGGAGGCTATGGCTACACCTTC. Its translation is CASIPTGGGYGYTF.

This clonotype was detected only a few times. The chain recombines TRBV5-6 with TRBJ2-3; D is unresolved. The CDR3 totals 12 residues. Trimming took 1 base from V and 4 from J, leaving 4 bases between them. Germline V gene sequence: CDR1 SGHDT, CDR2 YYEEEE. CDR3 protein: CASSLNADTQYF. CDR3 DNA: TGTGCCAGCAGCTTGAACGCAGATACGCAGTATTTT.

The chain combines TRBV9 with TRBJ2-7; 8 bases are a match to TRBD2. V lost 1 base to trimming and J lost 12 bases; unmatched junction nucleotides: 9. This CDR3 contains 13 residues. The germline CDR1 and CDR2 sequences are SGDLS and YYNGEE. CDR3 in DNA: TGTGCCAGCAGCGTAACGGCCAGCGGGGGTTTGTACTTC. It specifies CASSVTASGGLYF.

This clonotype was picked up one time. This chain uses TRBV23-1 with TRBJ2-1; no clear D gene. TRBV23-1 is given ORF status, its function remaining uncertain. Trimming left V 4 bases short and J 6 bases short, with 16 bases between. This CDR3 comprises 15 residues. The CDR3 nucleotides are TGCGCCAGCAGTCCCCGTCGGCCGGTATTCAATGAGCAGTTCTTC. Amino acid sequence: CASSPRRPVFNEQFF.

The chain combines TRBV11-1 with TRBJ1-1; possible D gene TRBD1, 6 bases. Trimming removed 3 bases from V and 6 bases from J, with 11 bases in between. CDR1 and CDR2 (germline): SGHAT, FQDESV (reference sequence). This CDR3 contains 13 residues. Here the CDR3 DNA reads TGTGCCAGCAGCTTCCGGGACACCTCTGAAGCTTTCTTT. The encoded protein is CASSFRDTSEAFF.

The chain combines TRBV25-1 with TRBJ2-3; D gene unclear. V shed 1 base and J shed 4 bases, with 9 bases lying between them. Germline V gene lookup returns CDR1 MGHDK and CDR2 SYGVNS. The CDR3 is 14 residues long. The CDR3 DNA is TGTGCCAGCAGTGAATTTTGGTTTTCAGATACGCAGTATTTT. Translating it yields CASSEFWFSDTQYF. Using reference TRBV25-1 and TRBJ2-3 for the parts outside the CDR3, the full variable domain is EADIYQTPRYLVIGTGKKITLECSQTMGHDKMYWYQQDPGMELHLIHYSYGVNSTEKGDLSSESTVSRIRTEHFPLTLESARPSHTSQYLCASSEFWFSDTQYFGPGTRLTVL.